This T cell receptor beta chain was sequenced for a study of response to subunit inactivated influenza vaccine listed by TCRdb under 2018. For the wider study: To follow how T cells responded to a trivalent subunit inactivated influenza vaccine, the researchers relied on deep quantitative profiling of the T cell receptor repertoire. Results and caveats for the whole study, not just this receptor: According to the authors, only a limited number of new T cells may be recruited by each seasonal influenza vaccination.

This clonotype was detected only once. No antigen is known for it. No clone much larger than this one lies a single base away; base qualities are absent. One read alone makes for weak evidence. The CDR1 and CDR2 encoded by the germline V gene are KGHSH and LQKENI. The CDR3, from cysteine to phenylalanine, totals 14 residues. Kept here is only the CDR3 DNA, which spans 42 bases and is read in frame from base 1. V is trimmed back by 3 bases and J by 6 bases, and the junction contains 7 bases that no gene match accounts for. Receptors were amplified or captured by RT-PCR. Sequencing was carried out with an Illumina HiSeq 2500. TCRdb redid the processing of the public reads, applying fastp at Q25 and MiXCR, and retained in-frame beta chains. All rows with the same CDR3 protein become a single entry with the most common DNA and genes. The sample records more than 600,000 distinct CDR3 sequences, 18% of which are singletons. The ten largest clones add up to approximately 11% of the sample.

The sample was PBMCs from blood, taken around 5 days after vaccination. In this chain, TRBV18 is recombined with TRBJ2-7, with 8 bases aligning to TRBD1. This receptor was identified in a man between 50 and 59 years old who received an inactivated influenza vaccine. Donor details come from another sample of the same person, matched by shared clones. This receptor carries the CDR3 CASSPPGTGREQYF. The DNA sequence is as follows: TGTGCCAGCTCACCGCCCGGGACAGGTCGCGAGCAGTACTTC.